A selection of T cell receptor beta chains follows, all from one sample in a study of blood T cell repertoires in COVID-19. Only in-frame clones appear in the TCRdb table, and some are missing; sequencing was by immunoSEQ multiplex PCR. The sample has approximately 57,000 clones; approximately 90% are singletons. Sequencing was done on a sample of peripheral blood. These receptors all stem from a man aged 50 to 60 with acute or convalescent COVID-19. Both conserved end residues are part of each CDR3. Fields, in order: D gene, J gene, V gene, clone size, CDR3 protein, CDR3 DNA. D genes are given only for firm matches. Rows may omit the clone size; those that give it use once, few, many or a size class.

D: TRBD1
J: TRBJ2-5
V: TRBV24-1
size: NA
CDR3: CATSETGSGRETQYF
DNA: TGTGCCACCAGTGAGACAGGGTCAGGGAGAGAGACCCAGTACTTC

D: TRBD1
J: TRBJ1-6
V: TRBV6-6
size: NA
CDR3: CASKVGGQGLSPLHF
DNA: TGTGCCAGCAAGGTGGGGGGACAGGGACTTTCACCCCTCCACTTT

D: TRBD1
J: TRBJ2-5
V: TRBV7-6
size: NA
CDR3: CASSSYRQGRPETQYF
DNA: TGTGCCAGCAGCTCCTATCGACAGGGCCGGCCAGAGACCCAGTACTTC

D: NA
J: TRBJ2-2
V: TRBV9
size: NA
CDR3: CASRKGGQNTGELFF
DNA: TGTGCCAGTCGGAAGGGGGGGCAGAACACCGGGGAGCTGTTTTTT

D: TRBD1
J: TRBJ2-3
V: TRBV15
size: NA
CDR3: CATSRENTGTATDTQYF
DNA: TGTGCCACCAGCAGAGAGAATACCGGGACAGCCACAGATACGCAGTATTTT

D: TRBD1
J: TRBJ1-5
V: TRBV4-1
size: NA
CDR3: CASSQDPGQGWHQPQHF
DNA: TGCGCCAGCAGCCAAGACCCGGGACAGGGCTGGCATCAGCCCCAGCATTTT

D: TRBD1
J: TRBJ2-5
V: TRBV29-1
size: NA
CDR3: CSDQDRGPETQYF
DNA: TGCAGCGACCAGGACAGGGGGCCTGAGACCCAGTACTTC

D: TRBD1
J: TRBJ1-5
V: TRBV19
size: NA
CDR3: CASSFPGQEYSNQPQHF
DNA: TGTGCCAGTAGTTTTCCGGGACAGGAGTATAGCAATCAGCCCCAGCATTTT

D: NA
J: TRBJ1-3
V: TRBV28
size: NA
CDR3: CASSFGGSGNTIYF
DNA: TGTGCCAGCAGTTTTGGAGGGTCTGGAAACACCATATATTTT

D: NA
J: TRBJ1-2
V: TRBV2
size: NA
CDR3: CASSDGNYGYTF
DNA: TGTGCCAGCAGTGACGGTAACTATGGCTACACCTTC

D: NA
J: TRBJ1-3
V: TRBV5-1
size: NA
CDR3: CASSLVGGGSGNTIYF
DNA: TGCGCCAGCAGCTTGGTCGGTGGCGGCTCTGGAAACACCATATATTTT

D: TRBD2
J: TRBJ2-7
V: TRBV20-1
size: once
CDR3: CSASGTSGSFYEQYF
DNA: TGCAGTGCTAGTGGGACTAGCGGGAGTTTTTACGAGCAGTACTTC

D: NA
J: TRBJ1-1
V: TRBV6-5
size: NA
CDR3: CASSYSEVNTEAFF
DNA: TGTGCCAGCAGTTACTCGGAGGTGAACACTGAAGCTTTCTTT

D: NA
J: TRBJ1-1
V: TRBV15
size: NA
CDR3: CATSSSRGFTEAFF
DNA: TGTGCCACCAGCAGTTCGCGGGGATTCACTGAAGCTTTCTTT

D: NA
J: TRBJ2-3
V: TRBV7-2
size: few
CDR3: CASSLALADKQYF
DNA: TGTGCCAGCAGCTTAGCGCTAGCAGATAAGCAGTATTTT

D: TRBD2
J: TRBJ2-3
V: TRBV6-6
size: NA
CDR3: CASSYSIAGGDTQYF
DNA: TGTGCCAGCAGTTACTCGATAGCGGGGGGGGATACGCAGTATTTT

D: NA
J: TRBJ2-3
V: TRBV4-2
size: NA
CDR3: CASSQATLTDTQYF
DNA: TGTGCCAGCAGCCAAGCCACTCTCACAGATACGCAGTATTTT

D: TRBD1
J: TRBJ1-5
V: TRBV5-1
size: few
CDR3: CASSFETGSNQPQHF
DNA: TGCGCCAGCAGCTTTGAGACAGGGTCGAATCAGCCCCAGCATTTT

D: NA
J: TRBJ1-5
V: TRBV23-1
size: NA
CDR3: CASSHFPGIRNQPQHF
DNA: TGCGCCAGCAGTCATTTCCCCGGGATACGGAATCAGCCCCAGCATTTT

D: TRBD2
J: TRBJ2-7
V: TRBV5-4
size: NA
CDR3: CASSFPGGSGYEQYF
DNA: TGTGCCAGCAGCTTTCCAGGCGGGAGTGGGTACGAGCAGTACTTC

D: TRBD2
J: TRBJ2-1
V: TRBV14
size: NA
CDR3: CASSQDPRREGLSAYNEQFF
DNA: TGTGCCAGCAGCCAAGATCCGCGGCGGGAGGGCCTAAGTGCCTACAATGAGCAGTTCTTC

D: NA
J: TRBJ2-7
V: TRBV2
size: NA
CDR3: CASWGDGRYEQYF
DNA: TGTGCCAGCTGGGGGGACGGCCGCTACGAGCAGTACTTC

D: TRBD2
J: TRBJ2-1
V: TRBV4-1
size: NA
CDR3: CASSPGREEQFF
DNA: TGCGCCAGCAGCCCCGGGAGGGAGGAGCAGTTCTTC

D: TRBD2
J: TRBJ2-1
V: TRBV4-1
size: few
CDR3: CASSQDRLAGYNEQFF
DNA: TGCGCCAGCAGCCAAGATCGTCTAGCGGGGTACAATGAGCAGTTCTTC

D: NA
J: TRBJ2-5
V: TRBV11-3
size: once
CDR3: CASSPVGEAGQETQYF
DNA: TGTGCCAGCAGCCCGGTAGGGGAGGCGGGGCAAGAGACCCAGTACTTC

D: NA
J: TRBJ2-1
V: TRBV7-9
size: NA
CDR3: CASRRNGDEQFF
DNA: TGTGCCAGCAGACGTAATGGAGATGAGCAGTTCTTC

D: TRBD2
J: TRBJ2-3
V: TRBV5-6
size: NA
CDR3: CASSPPVGTSATDTQYF
DNA: TGTGCCAGCAGCCCCCCGGTCGGGACTAGCGCCACAGATACGCAGTATTTT

D: NA
J: TRBJ1-6
V: TRBV11-2
size: NA
CDR3: CATGGNSPLHF
DNA: TGTGCCACCGGAGGTAATTCACCCCTCCACTTT

D: TRBD1
J: TRBJ1-2
V: TRBV12-3/TRBV12-4
size: NA
CDR3: CASSLRDRAGYTF
DNA: TGTGCCAGCAGTTTAAGGGACAGGGCCGGCTACACCTTC

D: NA
J: TRBJ2-3
V: TRBV11-2
size: NA
CDR3: CASSWGRQRAYTDTQYF
DNA: TGTGCCAGCAGCTGGGGGAGGCAGCGGGCGTACACAGATACGCAGTATTTT

D: NA
J: TRBJ2-2
V: TRBV27
size: few
CDR3: CASSLLTGELFF
DNA: TGTGCCAGCAGTTTACTCACCGGGGAGCTGTTTTTT

D: NA
J: TRBJ1-5
V: TRBV5-6
size: few
CDR3: CASSFWGEPQHF
DNA: TGTGCCAGCAGCTTTTGGGGAGAGCCCCAGCATTTT

D: NA
J: TRBJ2-7
V: TRBV6-5
size: NA
CDR3: CASSYQPGEPYEQYF
DNA: TGTGCCAGCAGTTACCAGCCAGGGGAACCCTACGAGCAGTACTTC

D: NA
J: TRBJ2-1
V: TRBV10-3
size: NA
CDR3: CAIRGVNRGYNEQFF
DNA: TGTGCCATCAGGGGCGTCAATAGGGGCTACAATGAGCAGTTCTTC

D: NA
J: TRBJ1-1
V: TRBV7-9
size: NA
CDR3: CASSVQGWDTEAFF
DNA: TGTGCCAGCAGCGTACAGGGCTGGGACACTGAAGCTTTCTTT

D: NA
J: TRBJ1-4
V: TRBV5-4
size: NA
CDR3: CALGDATNEKLFF
DNA: TGTGCCCTAGGGGATGCAACTAATGAAAAACTGTTTTTT

D: TRBD2
J: TRBJ2-3
V: TRBV11-2
size: NA
CDR3: CASSTTASGGLSTDTQYF
DNA: TGTGCCAGCAGCACCACCGCTAGCGGGGGCCTTAGCACAGATACGCAGTATTTT

D: TRBD1
J: TRBJ2-2
V: TRBV24-1
size: NA
CDR3: CATSDSRGLGGELFF
DNA: TGTGCCACCAGTGATTCCAGGGGGCTAGGCGGGGAGCTGTTTTTT

D: NA
J: TRBJ1-2
V: TRBV29-1
size: NA
CDR3: CSVGSGYGYTF
DNA: TGCAGCGTGGGGAGTGGCTATGGCTACACCTTC

D: NA
J: TRBJ2-3
V: TRBV7-9
size: once
CDR3: CASSRRGDLSTDTQYF
DNA: TGTGCCAGCAGCCGACGGGGTGACCTTAGCACAGATACGCAGTATTTT

D: TRBD1
J: TRBJ1-6
V: TRBV30
size: NA
CDR3: CAWSTAGGSSPLHF
DNA: TGTGCCTGGAGTACCGCAGGGGGTAGTTCACCCCTCCACTTT

D: TRBD1
J: TRBJ1-6
V: TRBV2
size: NA
CDR3: CASSERAGGSNSPLHF
DNA: TGTGCCAGCAGTGAAAGGGCAGGGGGATCCAATTCACCCCTCCACTTT

D: NA
J: TRBJ2-7
V: TRBV14
size: NA
CDR3: CASSQDWRSSYEQYF
DNA: TGTGCCAGCAGCCAAGATTGGCGGAGCTCCTACGAGCAGTACTTC

D: NA
J: TRBJ1-5
V: TRBV2
size: NA
CDR3: CASSDRYNQPQHF
DNA: TGTGCCAGCAGTGACAGGTACAATCAGCCCCAGCATTTT

D: NA
J: TRBJ2-7
V: TRBV7-6
size: NA
CDR3: CASSLAGGPAREQYF
DNA: TGTGCCAGCAGCTTAGCGGGAGGCCCGGCGCGGGAGCAGTACTTC

D: NA
J: TRBJ2-7
V: TRBV6-6
size: NA
CDR3: CASSYSSDTPEQYF
DNA: TGTGCCAGCAGTTACTCCTCTGACACGCCCGAGCAGTACTTC

D: NA
J: TRBJ1-1
V: TRBV4-1
size: NA
CDR3: CATKKVGVPGDRTEAFF
DNA: TGCGCCACCAAGAAGGTAGGGGTACCAGGGGATCGAACTGAAGCTTTCTTT

D: TRBD2
J: TRBJ2-7
V: TRBV7-8
size: NA
CDR3: CASSLVASGRASYEQYF
DNA: TGTGCCAGCAGCTTAGTAGCTAGCGGGAGGGCTTCCTACGAGCAGTACTTC

D: NA
J: TRBJ2-7
V: TRBV19
size: NA
CDR3: CASSIDRRKGHYEQYF
DNA: TGTGCCAGTAGTATAGATCGGCGGAAGGGACACTACGAGCAGTACTTC

D: NA
J: TRBJ2-3
V: TRBV2
size: NA
CDR3: CASSPGDTDTQYF
DNA: TGTGCCAGCAGTCCGGGGGACACAGATACGCAGTATTTT

D: NA
J: TRBJ1-2
V: TRBV5-1
size: NA
CDR3: CASSSADSEDLVDGYTF
DNA: TGCGCCAGCAGCTCGGCGGACAGCGAAGACCTTGTAGATGGCTACACCTTC

D: NA
J: TRBJ1-5
V: TRBV7-9
size: NA
CDR3: CASSLSSSNQPQHF
DNA: TGTGCCAGCAGCTTATCCTCGAGCAATCAGCCCCAGCATTTT

D: NA
J: TRBJ2-7
V: TRBV7-8
size: NA
CDR3: CASSLARAREAYEQYF
DNA: TGTGCCAGCAGCTTAGCTAGAGCGAGGGAAGCCTACGAGCAGTACTTC

D: NA
J: TRBJ1-1
V: TRBV5-8
size: NA
CDR3: CASSHATVDTEAFF
DNA: TGTGCCAGCAGCCACGCGACAGTTGACACTGAAGCTTTCTTT